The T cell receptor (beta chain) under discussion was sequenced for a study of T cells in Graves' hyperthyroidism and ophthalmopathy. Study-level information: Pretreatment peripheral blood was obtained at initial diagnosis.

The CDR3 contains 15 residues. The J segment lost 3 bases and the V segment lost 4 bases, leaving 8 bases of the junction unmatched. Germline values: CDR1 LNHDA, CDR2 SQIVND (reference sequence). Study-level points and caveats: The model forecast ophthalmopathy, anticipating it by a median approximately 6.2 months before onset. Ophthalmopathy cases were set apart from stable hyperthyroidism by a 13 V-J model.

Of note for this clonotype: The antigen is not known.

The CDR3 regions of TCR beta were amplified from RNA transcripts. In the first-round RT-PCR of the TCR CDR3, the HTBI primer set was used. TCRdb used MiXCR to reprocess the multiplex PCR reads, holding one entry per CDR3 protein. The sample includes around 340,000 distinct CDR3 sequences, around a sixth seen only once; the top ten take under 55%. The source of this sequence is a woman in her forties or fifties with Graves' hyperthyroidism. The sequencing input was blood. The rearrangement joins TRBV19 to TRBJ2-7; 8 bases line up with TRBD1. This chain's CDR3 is CASSTTGAEGYEQYF. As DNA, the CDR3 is TGTGCCAGTAGTACGACAGGGGCCGAGGGCTACGAGCAGTACTTC.